This TCR beta chain derives from a study of blood T cell repertoires in COVID-19. The Seattle patients joined while their infection was active and were tracked longitudinally afterward. Germline assignment: CDR1 SGDLS and CDR2 YYNGEE. V dropped 2 bases and J dropped 7; count of bases not matched to a gene: 3. This CDR3 region has 14 residues. Original methodology: Nucleated cell counts were estimated from reference gene primer amplification. Only in-frame clones appear in the TCRdb table, and some are missing; sequencing was by immunoSEQ multiplex PCR. V, J and clone size are those of that table, while D and trimming were read from the DNA. The profile shows 250,000 to 350,000 clones, about 85% of them singletons.

The clonotype was recovered from a human donor with COVID-19, enrolled during active disease. The donor label of this sample is uncertain. The chain employs TRBV9 and TRBJ1-6; 7 positions agree with TRBD1. Specimen: peripheral blood. CDR3: CASSVTGRNSPLHF. The CDR3 DNA reads as TGTGCCAGCAGCGTGACAGGGAGGAATTCACCCCTCCACTTT. The full variable domain, its missing parts supplied by reference TRBV9 and TRBJ1-6, is DSGVTQTPKHLITATGQRVTLRCSPRSGDLSVYWYQQSLDQGLQFLIQYYNGEERAKGNILERFSAQQFPDLHSELNLSSLELGDSALYFCASSVTGRNSPLHFGNGTRLTVT.